The source of this T cell receptor (beta chain) is a study of cytomegalovirus exposure and HLA in healthy donors. Points from the study as a whole: Most observed TCR sequences were rare, whereas some public TCRs were detected in many donors. CMV antigen specificity of three CMV-associated chains was confirmed in vitro. Accurate HLA-A and HLA-B prediction from TCR beta sequences was reported for most subjects. At a 0.05 false discovery rate, a later analysis found 15,000 to 20,000 TCR beta sequences to be associated with HLA alleles.

Both 60 Vbeta primers and 13 Jbeta primers went into the PCR. Repertoires were generated with immunoSEQ multiplex PCR, while TCRdb's copy carries only in-frame clones and drops some. In the table there are fewer than 200,000 clones, 80% of which are singletons. Turning to this clone: Its antigen is still unknown.

V shed 7 bases and J 3 bases; nucleotides not matched to a gene: 16. Germline CDR1 reads SQVTM; CDR2 reads ANQGSEA. The CDR3 has 16 residues. V and J are TRBV29-1 and TRBJ1-1, with 8 bases lining up with TRBD1. The receptor was derived from a man aged 18 to 29 in good health and CMV-seropositive. The specimen was PBMCs. The CDR3 region has the DNA TGCAGCGCCCAGCCCTTGACAGGGGTGAGGGACACTGAAGCTTTCTTT. Translated: CSAQPLTGVRDTEAFF.